This T cell receptor beta chain is from a study of OX40 agonist ivuxolimab in advanced cancers. Study as a whole: An agonistic anti-OX40 (CD134) antibody, ivuxolimab, was used to treat the patients.

Measured with immunoSEQ multiplex PCR; TCRdb has only the in-frame clones, and not every one. The data contain fewer than 50,000 clones, approximately 87% of them singletons. V was shortened by 3 bases and J by 5 bases, with 13 bases between the two germline ends. This CDR3 is built from 14 residues. Germline CDR1 is KGHSH and CDR2 is LQKENI. V is TRBV18 and J is TRBJ1-1; TRBD1 might be the D (6 bases). This receptor was identified in an adult with an advanced solid tumor such as melanoma, head and neck, liver or kidney cancer. Sequenced material: CD4+ or CD8+ T cells sorted from blood, taken in a trial of the OX40 agonist ivuxolimab. CDR3 nucleotide sequence: TGTGCCAGCTCACCTCCGGGGGCTTGGACTGAAGCTTTCTTT. It yields the protein CASSPPGAWTEAFF.